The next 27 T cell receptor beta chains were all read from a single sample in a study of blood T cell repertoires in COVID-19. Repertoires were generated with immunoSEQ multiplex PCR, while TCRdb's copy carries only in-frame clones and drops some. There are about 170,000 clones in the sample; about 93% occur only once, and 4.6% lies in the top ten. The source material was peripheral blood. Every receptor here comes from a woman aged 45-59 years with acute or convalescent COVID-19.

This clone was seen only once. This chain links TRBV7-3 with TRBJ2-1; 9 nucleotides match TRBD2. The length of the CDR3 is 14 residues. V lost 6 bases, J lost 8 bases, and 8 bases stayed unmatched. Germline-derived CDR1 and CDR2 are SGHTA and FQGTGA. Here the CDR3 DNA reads TGTGCCAGCAGTTTTAGCGGGGGATACGATGAGCAGTTCTTC. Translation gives CASSFSGGYDEQFF.

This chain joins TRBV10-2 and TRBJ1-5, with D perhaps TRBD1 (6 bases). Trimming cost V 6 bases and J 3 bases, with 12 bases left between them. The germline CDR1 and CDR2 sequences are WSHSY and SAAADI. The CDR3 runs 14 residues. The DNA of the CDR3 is TGCGCCAGCAGAATGACAGGTTCCAATCAGCCCCAGCATTTT. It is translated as CASRMTGSNQPQHF.

CDR3 sequence: CASRPGSILSPLHF. In nucleotides, the CDR3 is TGTGCCAGTAGGCCCGGGTCGATTTTGTCACCCCTCCACTTT. J is TRBJ1-6 and V is TRBV19; no reliable D call. The CDR3 has 14 amino acids. V shed 6 bases and J shed 10 bases, with 16 bases lying between them. Germline V gene lookup returns CDR1 LNHDA and CDR2 SQIVND (reference sequence).

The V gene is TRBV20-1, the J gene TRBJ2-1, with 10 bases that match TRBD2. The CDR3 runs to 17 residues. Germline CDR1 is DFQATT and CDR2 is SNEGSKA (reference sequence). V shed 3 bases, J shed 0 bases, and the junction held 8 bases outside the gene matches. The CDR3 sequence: CSASKASGSSSYNEQFF. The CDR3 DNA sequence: TGCAGTGCTAGTAAGGCTAGCGGGAGTTCCTCCTACAATGAGCAGTTCTTC.

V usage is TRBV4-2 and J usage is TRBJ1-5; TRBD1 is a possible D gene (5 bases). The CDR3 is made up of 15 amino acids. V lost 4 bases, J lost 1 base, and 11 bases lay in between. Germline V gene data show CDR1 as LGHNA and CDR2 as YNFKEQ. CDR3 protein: CASSPTVGSNQPQHF. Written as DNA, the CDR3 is TGTGCCAGCAGCCCGACAGTCGGGAGCAATCAGCCCCAGCATTTT.

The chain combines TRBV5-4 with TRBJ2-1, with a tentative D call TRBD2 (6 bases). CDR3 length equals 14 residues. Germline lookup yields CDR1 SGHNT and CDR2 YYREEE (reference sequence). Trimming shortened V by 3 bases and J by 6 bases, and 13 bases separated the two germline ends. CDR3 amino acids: CASSSSGTPNEQFF. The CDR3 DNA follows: TGTGCCAGCAGCTCCTCCGGGACTCCCAATGAGCAGTTCTTC.

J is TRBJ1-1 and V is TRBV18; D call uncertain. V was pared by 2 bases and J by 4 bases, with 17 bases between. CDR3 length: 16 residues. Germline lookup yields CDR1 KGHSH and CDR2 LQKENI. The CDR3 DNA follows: TGTGCCAGCTCACCAAATCCGTTCGGGGTACGCACTGAAGCTTTCTTT. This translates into CASSPNPFGVRTEAFF.

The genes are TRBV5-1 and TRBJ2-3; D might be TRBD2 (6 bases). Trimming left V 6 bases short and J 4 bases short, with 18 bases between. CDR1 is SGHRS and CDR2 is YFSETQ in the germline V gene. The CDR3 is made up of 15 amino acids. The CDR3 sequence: CASNKGLPPSDTQYF. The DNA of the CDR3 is TGCGCCAGCAATAAGGGACTTCCTCCCTCAGATACGCAGTATTTT.

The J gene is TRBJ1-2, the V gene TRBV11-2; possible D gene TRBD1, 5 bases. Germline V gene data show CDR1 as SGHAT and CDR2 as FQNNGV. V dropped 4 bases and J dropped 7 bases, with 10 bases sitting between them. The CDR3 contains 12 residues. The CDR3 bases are TGTGCCAGCAGCTCCCTGGGGCCTGGCTACACCTTC. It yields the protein CASSSLGPGYTF.

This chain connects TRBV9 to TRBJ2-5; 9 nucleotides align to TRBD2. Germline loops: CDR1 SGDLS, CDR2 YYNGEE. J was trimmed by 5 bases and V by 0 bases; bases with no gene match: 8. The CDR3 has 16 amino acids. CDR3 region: CASSVGNSGSEETQYF. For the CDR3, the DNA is TGTGCCAGCAGCGTAGGAAATAGCGGGAGTGAGGAGACCCAGTACTTC. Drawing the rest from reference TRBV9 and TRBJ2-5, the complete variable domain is DSGVTQTPKHLITATGQRVTLRCSPRSGDLSVYWYQQSLDQGLQFLIQYYNGEERAKGNILERFSAQQFPDLHSELNLSSLELGDSALYFCASSVGNSGSEETQYFGPGTRLLVL.

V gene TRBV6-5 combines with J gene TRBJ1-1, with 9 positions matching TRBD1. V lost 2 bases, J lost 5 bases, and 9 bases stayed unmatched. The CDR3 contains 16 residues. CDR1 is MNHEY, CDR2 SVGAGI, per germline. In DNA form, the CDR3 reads TGTGCCAGCAGTTACGACGACAGGGGGTTGAGAACTGAAGCTTTCTTT. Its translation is CASSYDDRGLRTEAFF.

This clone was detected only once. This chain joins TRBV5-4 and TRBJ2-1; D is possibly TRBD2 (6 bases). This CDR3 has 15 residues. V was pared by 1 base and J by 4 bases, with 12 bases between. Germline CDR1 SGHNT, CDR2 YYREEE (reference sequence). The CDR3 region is CASSLRAGFYNEQFF. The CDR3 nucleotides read TGTGCCAGCAGCTTGAGGGCGGGATTTTACAATGAGCAGTTCTTC. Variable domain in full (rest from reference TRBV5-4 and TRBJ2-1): ETGVTQSPTHLIKTRGQQVTLRCSSQSGHNTVSWYQQALGQGPQFIFQYYREEENGRGNFPPRFSGLQFPNYSSELNVNALELDDSALYLCASSLRAGFYNEQFFGPGTRLTVL.

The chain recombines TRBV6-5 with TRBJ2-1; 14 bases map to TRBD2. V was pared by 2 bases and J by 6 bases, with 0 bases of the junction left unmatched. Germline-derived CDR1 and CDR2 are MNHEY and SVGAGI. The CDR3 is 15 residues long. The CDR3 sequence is CASSYGTSGGNEQFF. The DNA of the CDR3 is TGTGCCAGCAGTTACGGGACTAGCGGGGGCAATGAGCAGTTCTTC.

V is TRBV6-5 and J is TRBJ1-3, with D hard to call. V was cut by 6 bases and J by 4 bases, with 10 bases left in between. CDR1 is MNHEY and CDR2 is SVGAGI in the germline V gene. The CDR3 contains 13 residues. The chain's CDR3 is CASRPPQGNTIYF. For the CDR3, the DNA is TGTGCCAGCAGACCGCCACAGGGAAACACCATATATTTT.

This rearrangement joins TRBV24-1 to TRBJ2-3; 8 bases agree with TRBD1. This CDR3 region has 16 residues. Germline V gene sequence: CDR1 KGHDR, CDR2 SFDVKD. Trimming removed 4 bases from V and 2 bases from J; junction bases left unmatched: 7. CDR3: CATSDPGQGITDTQYF. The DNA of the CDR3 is TGTGCCACCAGTGACCCAGGACAGGGAATCACAGATACGCAGTATTTT.

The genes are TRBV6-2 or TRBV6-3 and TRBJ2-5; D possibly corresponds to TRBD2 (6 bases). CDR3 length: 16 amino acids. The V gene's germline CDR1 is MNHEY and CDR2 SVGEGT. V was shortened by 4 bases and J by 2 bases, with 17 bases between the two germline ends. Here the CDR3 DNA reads TGTGCCAGCAGTTTTCCAGGGACTCATACGCAAGAGACCCAGTACTTC. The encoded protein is CASSFPGTHTQETQYF.

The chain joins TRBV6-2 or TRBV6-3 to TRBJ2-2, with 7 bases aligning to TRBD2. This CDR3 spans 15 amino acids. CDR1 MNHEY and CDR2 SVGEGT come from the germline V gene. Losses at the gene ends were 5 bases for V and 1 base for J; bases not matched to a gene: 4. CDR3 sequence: CASSHGLVNTGELFF. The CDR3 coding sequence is TGTGCCAGCAGTCACGGACTAGTGAACACCGGGGAGCTGTTTTTT.

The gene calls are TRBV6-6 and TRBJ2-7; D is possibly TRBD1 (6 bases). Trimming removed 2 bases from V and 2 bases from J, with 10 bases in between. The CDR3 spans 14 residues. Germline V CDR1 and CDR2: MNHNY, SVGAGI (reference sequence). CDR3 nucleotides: TGTGCCAGCAGTTACCAGGGGAGCGCCTACGAGCAGTACTTC. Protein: CASSYQGSAYEQYF.

CDR3 coding DNA: TGTGCCAGCAGTGACTTCTTCGAAGCTAACTATGAAGCTTTCTTT. Protein: CASSDFFEANYEAFF. The gene calls are TRBV2 and TRBJ1-1; D uncertain. The CDR3 loop spans 15 amino acids. Germline CDR1 and CDR2: SNHLY and FYNNEI. The V end was cut by 3 bases, the J end by 7 bases, with 18 bases between. The variable domain in full, completed from reference TRBV2 and TRBJ1-1, reads EPEVTQTPSHQVTQMGQEVILRCVPISNHLYFYWYRQILGQKVEFLVSFYNNEISEKSEIFDDQFSVERPDGSNFTLKIRSTKLEDSAMYFCASSDFFEANYEAFFGQGTRLTVV.

The CDR3 sequence: CATQDRGGPLHF. The CDR3 DNA reads TGTGCCACCCAAGACCGGGGGGGACCCCTCCACTTT. V usage is TRBV6-6 and J usage is TRBJ1-6; a weak D match, TRBD1 (5 bases). The CDR3 length is 12 residues. Germline values: CDR1 MNHNY, CDR2 SVGAGI (reference sequence). V was pared by 10 bases and J by 12 bases, with 16 bases between.

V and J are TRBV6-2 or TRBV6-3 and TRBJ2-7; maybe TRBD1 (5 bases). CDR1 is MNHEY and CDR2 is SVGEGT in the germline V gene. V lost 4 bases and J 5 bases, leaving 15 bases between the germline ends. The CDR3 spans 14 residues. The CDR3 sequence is CASSSRVSWNEQYF. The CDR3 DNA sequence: TGTGCCAGCAGTTCCAGGGTTTCCTGGAACGAGCAGTACTTC.

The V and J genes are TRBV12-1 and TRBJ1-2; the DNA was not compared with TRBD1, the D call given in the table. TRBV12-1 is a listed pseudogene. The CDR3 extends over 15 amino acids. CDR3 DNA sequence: TGTGCCAGCAGCCCGGGACAGGGGGCCCTCTATGGCTACACCTTC. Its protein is CASSPGQGALYGYTF.

This chain's CDR3 is CASSRAGGPQHNEQFF. The CDR3 DNA reads as TGCGCCAGCAGCCGAGCGGGGGGGCCCCAGCACAATGAGCAGTTCTTC. The gene calls are TRBV5-1 and TRBJ2-1; the match to TRBD2 covers 10 bases. The CDR3 is 16 amino acids. Germline V gives CDR1 SGHRS, CDR2 YFSETQ. Trimming removed 4 bases from V and 5 bases from J; junction bases left unmatched: 9.

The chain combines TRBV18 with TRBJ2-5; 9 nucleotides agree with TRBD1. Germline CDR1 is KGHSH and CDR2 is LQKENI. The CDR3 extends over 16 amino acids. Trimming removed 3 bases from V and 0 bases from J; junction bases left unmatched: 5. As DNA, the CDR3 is TGTGCCAGCTCACCCCGGACAGGGGCGGACCAAGAGACCCAGTACTTC. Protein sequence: CASSPRTGADQETQYF.

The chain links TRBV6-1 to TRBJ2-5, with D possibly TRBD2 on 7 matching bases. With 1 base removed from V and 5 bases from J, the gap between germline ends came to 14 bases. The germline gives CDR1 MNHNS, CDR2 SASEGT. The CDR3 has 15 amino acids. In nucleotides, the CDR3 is TGTGCCAGCAGTGAAGGGGAGGGAGGGGGTGAGACCCAGTACTTC. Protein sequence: CASSEGEGGGETQYF.

DNA of the CDR3: TGTGCCAGCAGCCAAACGGACGGGAAGTTTAATGGCTACACCTTC. Amino acid sequence: CASSQTDGKFNGYTF. This sequence joins TRBV3-1 (or the pseudogene TRBV3-2) and TRBJ1-2, with unresolved D. This CDR3 comprises 15 residues. The V and J ends lost 2 bases and 6 bases respectively, with 16 bases between them. The germline gives CDR1 LGHDT, CDR2 YNNKEL (reference sequence).

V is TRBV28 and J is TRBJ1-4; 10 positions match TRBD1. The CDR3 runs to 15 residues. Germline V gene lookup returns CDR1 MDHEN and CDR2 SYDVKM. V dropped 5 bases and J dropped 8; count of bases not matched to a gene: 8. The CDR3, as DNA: TGTGCCAGCAGTAGTGGAGGGACAGGGGCGGAAAAACTGTTTTTT. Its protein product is CASSSGGTGAEKLFF.